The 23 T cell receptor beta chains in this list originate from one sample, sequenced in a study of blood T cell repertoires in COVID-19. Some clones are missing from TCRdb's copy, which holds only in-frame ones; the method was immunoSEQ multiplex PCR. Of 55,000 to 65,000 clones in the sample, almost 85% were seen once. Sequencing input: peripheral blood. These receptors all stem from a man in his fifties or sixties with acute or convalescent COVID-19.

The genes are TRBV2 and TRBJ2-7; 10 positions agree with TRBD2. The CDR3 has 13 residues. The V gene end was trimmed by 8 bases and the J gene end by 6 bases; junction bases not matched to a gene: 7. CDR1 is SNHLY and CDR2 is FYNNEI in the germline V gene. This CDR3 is CASLQVAGGEQYF. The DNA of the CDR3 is TGTGCCAGCCTTCAGGTAGCGGGGGGCGAGCAGTACTTC.

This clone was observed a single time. Here the CDR3 reads CACAENGREPVFGKNIQYF. The CDR3 DNA sequence: TGTGCCTGTGCGGAAAATGGGAGGGAGCCAGTGTTTGGCAAAAACATTCAGTACTTC. The J gene is TRBJ2-4, the V gene TRBV19, with 7 bases aligning to TRBD2. CDR3 size: 19 residues. V lost 11 bases to trimming and J lost 3 bases; unmatched junction nucleotides: 25. From germline, CDR1 is LNHDA and CDR2 SQIVND (reference sequence).

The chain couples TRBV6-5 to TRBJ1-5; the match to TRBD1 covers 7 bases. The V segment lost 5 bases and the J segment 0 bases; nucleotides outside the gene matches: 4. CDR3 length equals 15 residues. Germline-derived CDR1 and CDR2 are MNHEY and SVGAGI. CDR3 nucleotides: TGTGCCAGCAGTACGGCAGGGGGTAGCAATCAGCCCCAGCATTTT. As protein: CASSTAGGSNQPQHF.

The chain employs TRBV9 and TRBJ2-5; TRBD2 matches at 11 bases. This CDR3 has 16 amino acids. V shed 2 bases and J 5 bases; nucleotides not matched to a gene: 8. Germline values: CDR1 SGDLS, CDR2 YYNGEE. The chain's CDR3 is CASSVHSGGADETQYF. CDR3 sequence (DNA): TGTGCCAGCAGCGTCCATAGCGGGGGGGCCGACGAGACCCAGTACTTC.

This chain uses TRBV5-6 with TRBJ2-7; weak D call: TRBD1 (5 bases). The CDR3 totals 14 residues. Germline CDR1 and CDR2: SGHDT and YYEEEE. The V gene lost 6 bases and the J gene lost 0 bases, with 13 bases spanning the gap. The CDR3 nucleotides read TGTGCCAGCAACTCCGAACAGGTCTCCTACGAGCAGTACTTC. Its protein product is CASNSEQVSYEQYF.

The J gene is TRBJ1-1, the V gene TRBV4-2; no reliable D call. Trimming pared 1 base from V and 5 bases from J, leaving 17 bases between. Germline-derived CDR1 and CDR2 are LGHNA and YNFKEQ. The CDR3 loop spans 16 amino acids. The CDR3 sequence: CASSQVKRRRGTEAFF. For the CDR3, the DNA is TGTGCCAGCAGCCAAGTCAAGAGGAGGCGAGGAACTGAAGCTTTCTTT.

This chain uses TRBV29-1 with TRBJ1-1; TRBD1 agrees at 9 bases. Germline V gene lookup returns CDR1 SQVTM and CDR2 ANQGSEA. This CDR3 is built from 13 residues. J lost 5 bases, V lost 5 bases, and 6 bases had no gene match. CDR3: CSVTGGGETEAFF. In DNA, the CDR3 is TGCAGCGTTACAGGGGGCGGTGAGACTGAAGCTTTCTTT.

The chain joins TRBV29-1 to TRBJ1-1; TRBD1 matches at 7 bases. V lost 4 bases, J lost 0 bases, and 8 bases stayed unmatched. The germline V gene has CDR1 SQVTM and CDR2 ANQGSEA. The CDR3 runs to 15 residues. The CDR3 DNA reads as TGCAGCGTTGGAGAAGGGGGGACAGTGAACACTGAAGCTTTCTTT. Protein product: CSVGEGGTVNTEAFF. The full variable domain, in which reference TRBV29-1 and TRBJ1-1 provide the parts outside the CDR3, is SAVISQKPSRDICQRGTSLTIQCQVDSQVTMMFWYRQQPGQSLTLIATANQGSEATYESGFVIDKFPISRPNLTFSTLTVSNMSPEDSSIYLCSVGEGGTVNTEAFFGQGTRLTVV.

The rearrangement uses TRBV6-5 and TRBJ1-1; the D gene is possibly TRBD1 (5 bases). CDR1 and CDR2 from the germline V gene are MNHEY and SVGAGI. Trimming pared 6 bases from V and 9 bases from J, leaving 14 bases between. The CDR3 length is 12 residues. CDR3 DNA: TGTGCCAGCAGCCAACGGGCAGGGAAAGCTTTCTTT. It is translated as CASSQRAGKAFF.

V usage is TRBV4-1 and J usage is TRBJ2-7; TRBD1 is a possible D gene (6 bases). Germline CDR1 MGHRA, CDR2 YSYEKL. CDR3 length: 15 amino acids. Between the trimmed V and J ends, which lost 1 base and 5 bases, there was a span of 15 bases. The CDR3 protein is CASSQVGQKLDEQYF. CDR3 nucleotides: TGCGCCAGCAGCCAAGTTGGACAGAAGCTGGACGAGCAGTACTTC.

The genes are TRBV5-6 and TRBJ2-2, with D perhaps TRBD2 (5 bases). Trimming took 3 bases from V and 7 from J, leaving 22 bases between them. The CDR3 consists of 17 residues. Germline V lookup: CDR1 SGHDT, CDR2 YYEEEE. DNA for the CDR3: TGTGCCAGCAGCTCATTGGCTGGGGAGAAACGGGGCGGGGAGCTGTTTTTT. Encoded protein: CASSSLAGEKRGGELFF.

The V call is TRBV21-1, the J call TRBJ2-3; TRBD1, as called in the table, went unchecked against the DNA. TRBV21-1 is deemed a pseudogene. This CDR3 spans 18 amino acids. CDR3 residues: CASSLKANPGQVTDTQYF. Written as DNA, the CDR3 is TGTGCCAGCAGCCTAAAGGCCAATCCGGGACAGGTTACAGATACGCAGTATTTT.

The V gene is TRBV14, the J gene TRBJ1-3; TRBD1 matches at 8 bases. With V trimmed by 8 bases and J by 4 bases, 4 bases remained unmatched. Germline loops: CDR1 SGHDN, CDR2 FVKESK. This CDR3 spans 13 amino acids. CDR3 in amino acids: CASSTGVGNTIYF. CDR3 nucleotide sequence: TGTGCCAGCTCGACAGGGGTCGGAAACACCATATATTTT.

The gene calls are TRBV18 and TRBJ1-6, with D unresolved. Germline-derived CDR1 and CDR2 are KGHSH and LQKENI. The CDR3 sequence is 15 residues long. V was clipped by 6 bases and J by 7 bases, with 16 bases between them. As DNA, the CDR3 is TGTGCCAGCTCCGTCCGGGGAGAGGGAAATTCACCCCTCCACTTT. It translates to CASSVRGEGNSPLHF.

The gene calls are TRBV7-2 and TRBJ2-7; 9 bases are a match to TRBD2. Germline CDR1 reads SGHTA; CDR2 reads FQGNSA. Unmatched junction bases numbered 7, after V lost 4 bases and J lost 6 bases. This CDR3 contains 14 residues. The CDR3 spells CASSSRGGAIEQYF. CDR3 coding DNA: TGTGCCAGCAGCTCCCGCGGGGGGGCAATCGAGCAGTACTTC.

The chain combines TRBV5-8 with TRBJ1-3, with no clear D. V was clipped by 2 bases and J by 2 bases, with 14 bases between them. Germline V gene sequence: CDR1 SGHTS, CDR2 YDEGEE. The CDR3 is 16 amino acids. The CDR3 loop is CASSFSEARPGNTIYF. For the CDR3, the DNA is TGTGCCAGCAGCTTTAGCGAGGCGCGACCTGGAAACACCATATATTTT.

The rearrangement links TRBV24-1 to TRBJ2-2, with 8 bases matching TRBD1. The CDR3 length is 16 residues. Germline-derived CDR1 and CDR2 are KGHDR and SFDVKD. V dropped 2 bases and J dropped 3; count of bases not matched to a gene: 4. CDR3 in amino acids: CATSDSHRGDTGELFF. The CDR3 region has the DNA TGTGCCACCAGTGATTCTCACAGGGGGGACACCGGGGAGCTGTTTTTT.

The CDR3 DNA is TGTGCTAGTGGTCTAAGGACAGGCGGCCATAATGAGCAGTTCTTC. This encodes CASGLRTGGHNEQFF. V is TRBV12-5 and J is TRBJ2-1; 7 positions agree with TRBD1. Unmatched junction bases numbered 11, after V lost 5 bases and J lost 7 bases. The CDR3 is 15 amino acids. Germline CDR1 and CDR2: LGHNT and FRNRAP.

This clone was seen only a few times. CDR3 sequence (DNA): TGTGCCAGCAGCTTAGTGTCGGATACGCAGTATTTT. This gives the protein CASSLVSDTQYF. This chain uses TRBV7-9 with TRBJ2-3; the D is unclear. The germline V gene has CDR1 SEHNR and CDR2 FQNEAQ (reference sequence). V lost 1 base and J 6 bases, leaving 5 bases between the germline ends. There are 12 residues in the CDR3.

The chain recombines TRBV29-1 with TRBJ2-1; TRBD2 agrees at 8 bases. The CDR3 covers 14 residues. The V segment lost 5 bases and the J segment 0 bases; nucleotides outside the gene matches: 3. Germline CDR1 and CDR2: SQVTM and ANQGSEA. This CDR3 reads CSVREGSSYNEQFF. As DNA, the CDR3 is TGCAGCGTTCGGGAGGGGAGCTCCTACAATGAGCAGTTCTTC.

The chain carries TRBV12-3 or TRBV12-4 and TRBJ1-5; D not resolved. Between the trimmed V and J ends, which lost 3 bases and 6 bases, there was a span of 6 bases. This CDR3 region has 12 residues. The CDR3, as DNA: TGTGCCAGCAGTTTTAATAGTCAGCCCCAGCATTTT. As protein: CASSFNSQPQHF.

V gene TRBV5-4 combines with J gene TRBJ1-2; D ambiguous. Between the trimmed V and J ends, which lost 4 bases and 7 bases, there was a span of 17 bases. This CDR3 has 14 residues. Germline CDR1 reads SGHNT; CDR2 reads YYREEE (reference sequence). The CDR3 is CASSPVLSPSGYTF. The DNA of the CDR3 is TGTGCCAGCAGCCCGGTCTTATCCCCCTCTGGCTACACCTTC.

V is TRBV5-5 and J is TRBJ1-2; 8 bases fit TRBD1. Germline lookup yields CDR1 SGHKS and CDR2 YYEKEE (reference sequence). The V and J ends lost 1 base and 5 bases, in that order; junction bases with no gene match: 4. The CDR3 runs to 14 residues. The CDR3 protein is CASSLQGAQYGYTF. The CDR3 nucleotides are TGTGCCAGCAGCTTGCAGGGGGCCCAATATGGCTACACCTTC.